This TCR beta chain derives from a study of blood T cell repertoires in COVID-19. Study details: Some COVID-19 samples were acute and others convalescent; all came from the United States, Italy and Spain. Nucleic acid was either cDNA or gDNA, and it came from T cells, B-cell-depleted T cells, or PBMCs.

This clone was recorded once. The CDR3 is 15 residues long. CDR1 is MGHRA, CDR2 YSYEKL, per germline. Trimming took 0 bases from V and 11 from J; bases not matched to a gene: 10. How the authors handled the data: Scientists estimated how many nucleated cells there were by amplifying reference gene primers. The protocol was immunoSEQ multiplex PCR, while the TCRdb copy is restricted to in-frame clones and leaves out a portion. That table gives V, J and clone size, and the DNA gave D and trimming. The data show 27,000 or so clones, about 91% seen once. Input material: peripheral blood. This sequence was found in a human donor with active COVID-19. The donor label of this sample is uncertain. The rearrangement links TRBV4-1 to TRBJ2-7, with 10 bases matching TRBD1. The CDR3 nucleotides are TGCGCCAGCAGCCAAGATTCGGGACAGGGGTGGTCGGAGTACTTC. Translating gives CASSQDSGQGWSEYF.